This T cell receptor (beta chain) was observed in a study of cytomegalovirus exposure and HLA in healthy donors. Across the whole study: The 120 or so validation repertoires used a platform that matched the one used for the approximately 670 first-cohort repertoires, as a later analysis reported.

The repertoire was sequenced with immunoSEQ multiplex PCR; TCRdb's copy has only in-frame clones and lacks some. The sample holds roughly 98,000 clones, approximately 84% seen once. Germline lookup yields CDR1 MNHEY and CDR2 SMNVEV (reference sequence). After removal of 6 bases from V and 3 bases from J, the junction contained 8 bases not matched to a gene. CDR3 length: 15 residues. This clone was seen a handful of times. This TCR derives from a man aged 18 to 30 in good health and CMV-seropositive. This chain uses TRBV27 with TRBJ2-7; 10 nucleotides align to TRBD2. Source material: PBMCs. CDR3 sequence (DNA): TGTGCCAGCAGCCCGACCGGGACTAGCGTCTACGAGCAGTACTTC. Amino acids: CASSPTGTSVYEQYF.